A single TCR beta chain is shown here with its context. The antigen remains undetermined. Sequenced by immunoSEQ multiplex PCR; TCRdb stores in-frame clones only, minus some. The table includes about 330,000 clones, roughly 87% detected once. The sample originates from a study of cytomegalovirus exposure and HLA in healthy donors. Overall study results and limits: The authors enumerated over 150 TCR beta chains as linked to cytomegalovirus. For most TCR sequences rarity was the rule, although some public TCRs occurred in many donors. In vitro experiments confirmed that a few CMV-associated chains were specific for CMV antigens.

The CDR3 loop spans 16 amino acids. Trimming cost V 6 bases and J 5 bases, with 19 bases left between them. Germline CDR1 MNHEY, CDR2 SMNVEV (reference sequence). This receptor was obtained from a woman younger than 45 in good health and CMV-seropositive. This rearrangement joins TRBV27 to TRBJ2-2, with D possibly matching TRBD2 (6 bases). Sequenced sample: PBMCs. CDR3 coding DNA: TGTGCCAGCAGGAGAGACCGGGACTTGGAAACCGGGGAGCTGTTTTTT. Residues: CASRRDRDLETGELFF.